The next 22 T cell receptor beta chains were all read from a single sample in a study of identical twins. MiXCR, run by TCRdb on the 5' RACE reads, gives a single entry per CDR3 protein. The top ten hold approximately 1.5% of the sample, which has fewer than 650,000 distinct CDR3 sequences, about 7.6% seen once. These data also featured in a second study, about yellow fever vaccine responses in identical twins.

The sequenced sample consisted of PBMCs. Receptor source: a woman aged 18 to 35 in good health.

V is TRBV2 and J is TRBJ2-1, with D maybe TRBD2 (6 bases). Germline CDR1 and CDR2: SNHLY and FYNNEI. The CDR3 is 14 amino acids. V gave up 8 bases and J gave up 0 bases, with 11 bases separating them. The CDR3 sequence: CASGGAGSYNEQFF. CDR3 sequence (DNA): TGTGCCAGCGGAGGAGCGGGCTCCTACAATGAGCAGTTCTTC.

This clonotype was counted a few times. The genes are TRBV7-6 and TRBJ2-3, with 13 bases lining up with TRBD2. This CDR3 region has 19 residues. Losses at the gene ends were 5 bases for V and 6 bases for J; bases not matched to a gene: 17. Germline V gene lookup returns CDR1 SGHVS and CDR2 FNYEAQ. The chain's CDR3 is CASSPRTGGLAGVGDTQYF. Here the CDR3 DNA reads TGTGCCAGCAGCCCGCGAACCGGCGGACTAGCGGGGGTAGGGGATACGCAGTATTTT.

This clonotype was counted a few times. V usage is TRBV7-9 and J usage is TRBJ2-7, with a weak D call TRBD1 (6 bases). V was clipped by 4 bases and J by 1 base, with 14 bases between them. The CDR3 has 15 amino acids. CDR1 is SEHNR and CDR2 is FQNEAQ in the germline V gene (reference sequence). The CDR3 bases are TGTGCCAGCAGCTGGCCCGGGACACTTTCCTACGAGCAGTACTTC. It codes for CASSWPGTLSYEQYF.

In this sample, this clonotype turned up many times. J is TRBJ2-7 and V is TRBV5-1; no definite D call. The CDR3 is 11 residues long. The germline V gene encodes CDR1 SGHRS and CDR2 YFSETQ. Trimming took off 4 bases at V and 6 bases at J, with 8 bases between the two ends. CDR3 loop: CASSDTGEQYF. The CDR3 bases are TGCGCCAGCAGCGACACGGGCGAGCAGTACTTC.

This clonotype was picked up many times. The rearrangement joins TRBV7-6 to TRBJ2-3, with D possibly being TRBD1 (5 bases). The ends were cut back, 8 bases at V and 6 bases at J, with 12 bases in the middle. Germline V lookup: CDR1 SGHVS, CDR2 FNYEAQ. This CDR3 region has 12 residues. CDR3 nucleotides: TGTGCCAGCTCCGGTTGGGGCGATACGCAGTATTTT. Its translation: CASSGWGDTQYF.

The chain employs TRBV29-1 and TRBJ2-3; D might be TRBD2 (6 bases). The ends were cut back, 4 bases at V and 9 bases at J, with 14 bases in the middle. The CDR3 consists of 12 residues. Per the germline V gene, CDR1 is SQVTM and CDR2 is ANQGSEA. CDR3 nucleotide sequence: TGCAGCGTTGGGGGTGGAGGGCGGACGCAGTATTTT. Translating gives CSVGGGGRTQYF.

This chain connects TRBV7-9 to TRBJ2-5; D is possibly TRBD2 (6 bases). Germline V gives CDR1 SEHNR, CDR2 FQNEAQ (reference sequence). V lost 4 bases to trimming and J lost 2 bases, with 17 bases between them. The CDR3 has 16 amino acids. The chain's CDR3 is CASSSRRGGEQETQYF. CDR3 nucleotides: TGTGCCAGCAGCTCACGCCGTGGAGGGGAACAAGAGACCCAGTACTTC.

In this sample, this clonotype turned up a few times. The V call is TRBV20-1, the J call TRBJ2-5; D not certain. Germline loops: CDR1 DFQATT, CDR2 SNEGSKA (reference sequence). Trimming shortened V by 4 bases and J by 8 bases, and 8 bases separated the two germline ends. This CDR3 comprises 10 residues. The chain's CDR3 is CSATDLTQYF. The CDR3 nucleotides are TGCAGTGCTACGGACCTAACCCAGTACTTC.

This clonotype has a handful of counts. This chain links TRBV4-1 with TRBJ2-1; TRBD2 agrees at 8 bases. CDR1 and CDR2 (germline): MGHRA, YSYEKL. The CDR3 extends over 17 amino acids. The junction had 12 bases not matched to a gene; V was cut back by 4 bases and J by 4 bases. The CDR3 DNA is TGCGCCAGCAGCCCCGCAGGACTAGCCTCTTTTTACAATGAGCAGTTCTTC. This sequence encodes CASSPAGLASFYNEQFF.

V is TRBV28 and J is TRBJ1-5; D perhaps matches TRBD1 (5 bases). Germline V gives CDR1 MDHEN, CDR2 SYDVKM. V was pared by 2 bases and J by 4 bases, with 12 bases between. The CDR3 has 15 amino acids. CDR3 sequence (DNA): TGTGCCAGCAGTTTACCTGGGGGACCAAATCAGCCCCAGCATTTT. Encoded protein: CASSLPGGPNQPQHF.

The chain is built from TRBV9 and TRBJ1-5; 8 bases are a match to TRBD1. CDR1 SGDLS and CDR2 YYNGEE come from the germline V gene. The CDR3 covers 15 residues. J gave up 1 base and V 4 bases, and 4 bases lay outside the gene matches. The CDR3 coding sequence is TGTGCCAGCAGCCGGGGACAGGCCAGCAATCAGCCCCAGCATTTT. Translating gives CASSRGQASNQPQHF. The full variable domain, its missing parts supplied by reference TRBV9 and TRBJ1-5, is DSGVTQTPKHLITATGQRVTLRCSPRSGDLSVYWYQQSLDQGLQFLIQYYNGEERAKGNILERFSAQQFPDLHSELNLSSLELGDSALYFCASSRGQASNQPQHFGDGTRLSIL.

This clonotype showed up just a few times. The chain combines TRBV20-1 with TRBJ2-3; D assignment may be TRBD1 or TRBD2 (5 bases each). V lost 7 bases, J lost 0 bases, and 14 bases lay in between. Germline CDR1 and CDR2: DFQATT and SNEGSKA (reference sequence). The CDR3 runs 14 residues. CDR3 sequence: CSEDGTASTDTQYF. In nucleotides, the CDR3 is TGCAGTGAAGACGGGACCGCTAGCACAGATACGCAGTATTTT.

This clonotype was recorded many times. V is TRBV15 and J is TRBJ2-3; D gene unclear. V lost 0 bases and J 3 bases, leaving 13 bases between the germline ends. Germline CDR1 reads LNHNV; CDR2 reads YYDKDF (reference sequence). This CDR3 spans 16 amino acids. The CDR3 coding sequence is TGTGCCACCAGCAGAGAAGACGCGGTGCGGACAGATACGCAGTATTTT. Translation: CATSREDAVRTDTQYF.

The sample holds a few counts of this clonotype. This rearrangement joins TRBV25-1 to TRBJ2-1; TRBD2 is a possible D gene (7 bases). Germline V gene lookup returns CDR1 MGHDK and CDR2 SYGVNS. V shed 1 base and J shed 10 bases, with 20 bases lying between them. The CDR3 totals 16 residues. The CDR3: CASSESLGGGRSEQFF. The CDR3 DNA is TGTGCCAGCAGTGAATCTTTGGGGGGGGGCCGGTCGGAGCAGTTCTTC.

This clonotype was seen many times. The rearrangement links TRBV12-5 to TRBJ2-3; 9 bases are a match to TRBD1. J lost 2 bases, V lost 4 bases, and 13 bases had no gene match. CDR1 LGHNT and CDR2 FRNRAP come from the germline V gene. The CDR3 contains 18 residues. The CDR3 region is CASGSKPGTGSTTDTQYF. In DNA, the CDR3 is TGTGCTAGTGGTTCAAAACCCGGGACAGGGTCCACCACAGATACGCAGTATTTT. Combining the CDR3 with reference TRBV12-5 and TRBJ2-3 gives the whole variable domain DARVTQTPRHKVTEMGQEVTMRCQPILGHNTVFWYRQTMMQGLELLAYFRNRAPLDDSGMPKDRFSAEMPDATLATLKIQPSEPRDSAVYFCASGSKPGTGSTTDTQYFGPGTRLTVL.

Ten or more counts support this clonotype. The chain links TRBV10-2 to TRBJ1-1; the D gene is possibly TRBD1 (5 bases). The CDR3 totals 17 residues. V lost 2 bases to trimming and J lost 1 base, with 17 bases between them. Germline assignment: CDR1 WSHSY and CDR2 SAAADI. CDR3 DNA sequence: TGCGCCAGCAGTGAGCCGAGAAAGGGACGGCAGAACACTGAAGCTTTCTTT. It yields the protein CASSEPRKGRQNTEAFF.

This clonotype was counted at least ten times. An end of the junction does not agree with germline; a read error may underlie this. The chain combines TRBV29-1 with TRBJ1-1; D call uncertain. The CDR3 length is 14 residues. Per the germline V gene, CDR1 is SQVTM and CDR2 is ANQGSEA. CDR3 loop: CSVNPPTVNTEVFF. CDR3 bases: TGCAGCGTTAACCCTCCGACGGTGAACACTGAAGTTTTCTTT.

This clonotype was counted only a few times. The CDR3 protein is CASSLATGVTYEQYF. CDR3 nucleotide sequence: TGTGCCAGCAGCTTAGCAACAGGGGTAACCTACGAGCAGTACTTC. The chain employs TRBV7-2 and TRBJ2-7, with TRBD1 matching over 7 bases. Trimming removed 0 bases from V and 2 bases from J; junction bases left unmatched: 4. The CDR3 runs to 15 residues. The germline V gene has CDR1 SGHTA and CDR2 FQGNSA.

This clonotype has ten or more counts. The chain joins TRBV20-1 to TRBJ2-2, with D uncertain. This CDR3 is built from 16 residues. With 7 bases removed from V and 3 bases from J, the gap between germline ends came to 21 bases. Germline V gene sequence: CDR1 DFQATT, CDR2 SNEGSKA (reference sequence). CDR3 amino acids: CSVSLPPGTHTGELFF. The DNA of the CDR3 is TGCAGTGTATCACTACCACCCGGAACGCACACCGGGGAGCTGTTTTTT.

This clonotype was seen ten or more times. V and J are TRBV20-1 and TRBJ2-1, with D uncertain. Trimming shortened V by 3 bases and J by 5 bases, and 8 bases separated the two germline ends. CDR1 and CDR2 (germline): DFQATT, SNEGSKA (reference sequence). The CDR3 runs to 12 residues. The CDR3 region has the DNA TGCAGTGCTAGTGTTAAGAACAATGAGCAGTTCTTC. Its protein is CSASVKNNEQFF.

This clonotype was recorded many times. V gene TRBV29-1 combines with J gene TRBJ1-1; D gene unclear. The CDR3 spans 12 residues. Trimming took off 5 bases at V and 1 base at J, with 8 bases between the two ends. In germline, CDR1 is SQVTM, CDR2 ANQGSEA. The CDR3 coding sequence is TGCAGCGTTCGCTCTGGGAACACTGAAGCTTTCTTT. This encodes CSVRSGNTEAFF. Full variable domain (rest looked up from reference TRBV29-1 and TRBJ1-1): SAVISQKPSRDICQRGTSLTIQCQVDSQVTMMFWYRQQPGQSLTLIATANQGSEATYESGFVIDKFPISRPNLTFSTLTVSNMSPEDSSIYLCSVRSGNTEAFFGQGTRLTVV.

This clonotype was detected only a few times. V and J are TRBV6-5 and TRBJ1-4; no clear D. Per germline, CDR1 MNHEY and CDR2 SVGAGI. Trimming took off 2 bases at V and 5 bases at J, with 6 bases between the two ends. The CDR3 runs 13 residues. The DNA for the CDR3 is TGTGCCAGCAGTTACGGGCGAAATGAAAAACTGTTTTTT. Protein sequence: CASSYGRNEKLFF.